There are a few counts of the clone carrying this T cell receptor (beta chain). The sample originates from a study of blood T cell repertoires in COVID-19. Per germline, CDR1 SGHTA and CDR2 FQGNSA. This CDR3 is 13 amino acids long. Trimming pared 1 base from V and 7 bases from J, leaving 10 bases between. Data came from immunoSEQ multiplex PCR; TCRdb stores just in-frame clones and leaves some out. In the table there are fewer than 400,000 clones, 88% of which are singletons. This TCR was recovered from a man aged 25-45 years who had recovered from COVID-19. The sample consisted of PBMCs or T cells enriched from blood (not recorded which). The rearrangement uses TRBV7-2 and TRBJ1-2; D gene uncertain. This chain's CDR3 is CASSLEVGFGYTF. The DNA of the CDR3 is TGTGCCAGCAGCTTAGAGGTGGGCTTTGGCTACACCTTC.